This T cell receptor beta chain originates from a study of T-cell memory formation after mild COVID-19 (dated by TCRdb to the early 2020s). Notes on the research overall: Most TCR sequence clusters were specific to one of the two donors. The cohort comprised two young, previously healthy adult volunteers, one female and one male. In a couple of donors, T-cell clones that expanded and contracted after mild COVID-19 were followed by sequencing TCRalpha and TCRbeta repertoires longitudinally.

PBMCs were isolated by Ficoll-Paque density gradient centrifugation. Per the germline V gene, KGHDR is the CDR1 and SFDVKD is the CDR2. At the junction V is shortened by 3 bases and J by 1 base, with 8 bases in between. Inclusive of the bounding cysteine and phenylalanine, the CDR3 is 15 residues long. The retained sequence is limited to the CDR3, 45 bases, with the frame set at the first base. The sequencer listed for this sample is Illumina NovaSeq 6000. TCRalpha and TCRbeta cDNA libraries were built by 5'RACE with constant-segment primers, adding sample barcodes and unique molecular identifiers. RNA was extracted from every sample with Trizol reagent. Library amplification was performed in two PCR steps, and a second sample barcode and Illumina TruSeq adapters were introduced in the second step. Libraries were sequenced on an Illumina NovaSeq with 2 x 150 bp paired-end reads. Per the authors' processing: With migec v1.2.7, reads were demultiplexed and then collapsed into UMI-guided consensus sequences. Using mixcr v2.1.11, UMI consensuses were aligned to TRA and TRB V and J templates and then assembled into clonotypes. A clonotype was counted as expanded or contracted only when both edgeR and NoisET called the clonotype significant, with the noise models trained on biological replicates. For edgeR calls, the thresholds were a false discovery rate-adjusted p below 0.01 and a log2 fold-change of 1. PCA with hierarchical clustering of max-normalized trajectories of the 1000 most abundant clonotypes was used as exploratory dynamics analysis. Separately sequenced CD4+ and CD8+ repertoires were used to assign the CD4 or CD8 phenotype of responding clones. TCRdb ran its own pipeline on the public reads, namely fastp trimming at Q25 and MiXCR clone calling, and kept in-frame beta chains. Each CDR3 protein appears once, grouped with its most common genes and DNA. TCRdb, rather than the study authors, made the V and J calls. This sample gives about 540,000 distinct CDR3 sequences in total; over 20% of them show up just once. The ten most abundant clones make up about 12% of the sample.

Beyond this particular receptor, the publication reports: The study covered only a couple of mild cases, and larger cohorts including severe cases with pre-infection samples were considered necessary. Some responding clones were detected in pre-infection memory, suggesting pre-existing cross-reactive memory T cells joined the SARS-CoV-2 response. SARS-CoV-2 specificity was not confirmed for the second-wave clones peaking on day 37. Contracting CD4+ clones were located mainly in the CM and EM memory subsets, whereas CD8+ clones were found to be enriched in EMRA. Clones that contracted from day 15 to 85 showed balanced CD4/CD8 phenotypes, whereas a second wave of clones that expanded from day 15 to 37 leaned towards CD4+.

This clonotype was recorded many times. It has no known antigen specificity. Qualities for individual bases were not recorded, and no much larger clone is one base off. The sample comprised PBMCs or a T cell subset sorted from them (not recorded which). The rearrangement joined TRBV24-1 to TRBJ2-2; the D gene is unclear. This receptor was obtained from an adult woman who had mild COVID-19 (a few samples of this study predate the infection). The sample titles of this study are shuffled in the database, so cell type and time point are left out; the donor was told from shared clones. The CDR3 protein: CATSDPRKNTGELFF. The DNA reads TGTGCCACCAGTGATCCGAGGAAGAACACCGGGGAGCTGTTTTTT.